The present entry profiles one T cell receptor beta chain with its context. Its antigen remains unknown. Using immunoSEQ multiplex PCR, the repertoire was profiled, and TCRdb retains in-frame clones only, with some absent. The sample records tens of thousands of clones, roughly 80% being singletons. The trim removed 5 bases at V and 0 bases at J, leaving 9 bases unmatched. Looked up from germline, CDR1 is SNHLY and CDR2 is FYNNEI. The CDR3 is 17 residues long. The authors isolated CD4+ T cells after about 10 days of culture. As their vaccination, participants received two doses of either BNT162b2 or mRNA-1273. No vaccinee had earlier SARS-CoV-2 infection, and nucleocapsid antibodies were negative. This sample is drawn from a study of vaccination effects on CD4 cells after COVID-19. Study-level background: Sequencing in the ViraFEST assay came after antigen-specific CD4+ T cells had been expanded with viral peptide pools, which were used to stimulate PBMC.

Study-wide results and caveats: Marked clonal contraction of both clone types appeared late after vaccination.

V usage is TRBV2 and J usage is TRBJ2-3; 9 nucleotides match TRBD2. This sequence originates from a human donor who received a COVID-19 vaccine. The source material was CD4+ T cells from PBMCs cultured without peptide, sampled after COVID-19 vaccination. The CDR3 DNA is TGTGCCAGCAGTCCCCTGGGTGCGGGGGGGAGCACAGATACGCAGTATTTT. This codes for CASSPLGAGGSTDTQYF. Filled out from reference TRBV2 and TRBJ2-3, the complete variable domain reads EPEVTQTPSHQVTQMGQEVILRCVPISNHLYFYWYRQILGQKVEFLVSFYNNEISEKSEIFDDQFSVERPDGSNFTLKIRSTKLEDSAMYFCASSPLGAGGSTDTQYFGPGTRLTVL.